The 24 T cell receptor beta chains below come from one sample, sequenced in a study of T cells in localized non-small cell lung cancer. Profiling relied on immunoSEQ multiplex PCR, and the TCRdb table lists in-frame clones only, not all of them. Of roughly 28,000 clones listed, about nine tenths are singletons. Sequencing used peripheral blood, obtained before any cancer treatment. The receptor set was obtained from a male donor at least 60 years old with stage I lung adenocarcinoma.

Written as DNA, the CDR3 is TGTGCCAGCAGTGGAGGGACAAGACAGGTCCTAGGTTACACCTTC. It yields the protein CASSGGTRQVLGYTF. V gene TRBV6-5 combines with J gene TRBJ1-2; weak D call: TRBD1 (6 bases). Germline V gene data show CDR1 as MNHEY and CDR2 as SVGAGI. CDR3 length equals 15 residues. The V end was cut by 5 bases, the J end by 11 bases, with 24 bases between.

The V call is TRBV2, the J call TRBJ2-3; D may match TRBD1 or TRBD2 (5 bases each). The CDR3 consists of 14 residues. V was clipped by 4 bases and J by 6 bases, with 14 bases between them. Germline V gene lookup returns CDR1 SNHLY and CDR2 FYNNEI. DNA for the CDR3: TGTGCCAGCAGTGCGAGGGGAAATATGGATACGCAGTATTTT. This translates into CASSARGNMDTQYF.

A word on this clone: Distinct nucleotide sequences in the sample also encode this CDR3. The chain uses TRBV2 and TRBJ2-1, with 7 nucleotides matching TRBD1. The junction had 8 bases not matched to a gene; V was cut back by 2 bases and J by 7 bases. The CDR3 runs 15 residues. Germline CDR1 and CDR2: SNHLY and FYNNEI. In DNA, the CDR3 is TGTGCCAGCAGTGAATTTGGGACAGAGGTAAATGAGCAGTTCTTC. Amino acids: CASSEFGTEVNEQFF. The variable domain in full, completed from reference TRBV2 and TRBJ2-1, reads EPEVTQTPSHQVTQMGQEVILRCVPISNHLYFYWYRQILGQKVEFLVSFYNNEISEKSEIFDDQFSVERPDGSNFTLKIRSTKLEDSAMYFCASSEFGTEVNEQFFGPGTRLTVL.

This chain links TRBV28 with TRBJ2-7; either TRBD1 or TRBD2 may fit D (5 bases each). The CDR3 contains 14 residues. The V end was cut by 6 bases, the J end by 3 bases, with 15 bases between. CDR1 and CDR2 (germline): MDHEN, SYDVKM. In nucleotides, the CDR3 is TGTGCCAGCAGCCGGGACGGGATGAACTACGAGCAGTACTTC. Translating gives CASSRDGMNYEQYF.

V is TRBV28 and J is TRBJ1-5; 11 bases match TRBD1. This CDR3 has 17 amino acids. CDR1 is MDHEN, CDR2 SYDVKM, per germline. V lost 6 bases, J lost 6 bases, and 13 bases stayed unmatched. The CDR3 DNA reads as TGTGCCAGCAGATCTGGACAGGGGGCCTCCGCCCTTCAGCCCCAGCATTTT. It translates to CASRSGQGASALQPQHF.

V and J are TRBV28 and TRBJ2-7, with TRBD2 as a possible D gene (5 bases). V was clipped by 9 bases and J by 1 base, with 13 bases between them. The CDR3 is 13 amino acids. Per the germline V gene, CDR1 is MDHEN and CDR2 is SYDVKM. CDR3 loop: CASTRVGSYEQYF. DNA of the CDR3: TGTGCCAGTACGAGGGTAGGGTCCTACGAGCAGTACTTC.

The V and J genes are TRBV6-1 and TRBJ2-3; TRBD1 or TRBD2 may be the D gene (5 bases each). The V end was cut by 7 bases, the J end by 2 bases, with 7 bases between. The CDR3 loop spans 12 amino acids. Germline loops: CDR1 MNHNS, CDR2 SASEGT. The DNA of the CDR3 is TGTGCCAGCACCGGGACCACAGATACGCAGTATTTT. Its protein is CASTGTTDTQYF.

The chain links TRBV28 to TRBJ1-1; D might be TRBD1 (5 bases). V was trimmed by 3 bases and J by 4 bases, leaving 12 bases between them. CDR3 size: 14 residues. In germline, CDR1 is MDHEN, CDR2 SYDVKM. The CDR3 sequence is CASSLVAGPTEAFF. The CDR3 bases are TGTGCCAGCAGTTTGGTCGCAGGGCCCACTGAAGCTTTCTTT.

The CDR3 here is CASRPLTGHPYGYTF. CDR3 nucleotides: TGTGCCAGCAGGCCGTTGACAGGCCACCCATATGGCTACACCTTC. The chain links TRBV28 to TRBJ1-2; TRBD1 might be the D (6 bases). CDR1 is MDHEN and CDR2 is SYDVKM in the germline V gene. With 6 bases removed from V and 5 bases from J, the gap between germline ends came to 19 bases. This CDR3 has 15 residues.

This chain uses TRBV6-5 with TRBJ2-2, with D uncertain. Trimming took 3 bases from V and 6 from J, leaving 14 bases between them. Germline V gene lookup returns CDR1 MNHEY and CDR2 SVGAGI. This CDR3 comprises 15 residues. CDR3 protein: CASSYLVNLPGELFF. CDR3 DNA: TGTGCCAGCAGTTATTTAGTGAATCTTCCCGGGGAGCTGTTTTTT.

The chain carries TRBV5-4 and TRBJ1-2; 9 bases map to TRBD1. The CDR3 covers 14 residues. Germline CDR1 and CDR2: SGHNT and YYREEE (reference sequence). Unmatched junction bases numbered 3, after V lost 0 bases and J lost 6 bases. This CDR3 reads CASSLEQGANGYTF. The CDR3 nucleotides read TGTGCCAGCAGCTTGGAACAGGGGGCCAATGGCTACACCTTC.

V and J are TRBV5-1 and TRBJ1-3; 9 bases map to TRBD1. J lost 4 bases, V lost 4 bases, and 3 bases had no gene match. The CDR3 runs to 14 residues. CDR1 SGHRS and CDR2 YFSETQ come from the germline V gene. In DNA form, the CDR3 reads TGCGCCAGCAGCCAGGGACAGGGCGGAAACACCATATATTTT. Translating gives CASSQGQGGNTIYF. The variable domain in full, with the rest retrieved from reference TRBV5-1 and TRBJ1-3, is KAGVTQTPRYLIKTRGQQVTLSCSPISGHRSVSWYQQTPGQGLQFLFEYFSETQRNKGNFPGRFSGRQFSNSRSEMNVSTLELGDSALYLCASSQGQGGNTIYFGEGSWLTVV.

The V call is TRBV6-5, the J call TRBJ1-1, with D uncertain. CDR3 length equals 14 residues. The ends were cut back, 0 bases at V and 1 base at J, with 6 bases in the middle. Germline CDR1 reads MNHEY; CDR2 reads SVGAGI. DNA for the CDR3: TGTGCCAGCAGTTACTCGGTCGGGAACACTGAAGCTTTCTTT. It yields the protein CASSYSVGNTEAFF.

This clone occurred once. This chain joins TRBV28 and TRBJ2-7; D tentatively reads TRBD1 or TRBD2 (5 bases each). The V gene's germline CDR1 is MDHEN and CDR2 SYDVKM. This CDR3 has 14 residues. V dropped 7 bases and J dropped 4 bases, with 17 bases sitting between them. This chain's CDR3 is CASITSGGPYEQYF. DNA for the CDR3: TGTGCCAGCATCACTAGTGGGGGTCCGTACGAGCAGTACTTC.

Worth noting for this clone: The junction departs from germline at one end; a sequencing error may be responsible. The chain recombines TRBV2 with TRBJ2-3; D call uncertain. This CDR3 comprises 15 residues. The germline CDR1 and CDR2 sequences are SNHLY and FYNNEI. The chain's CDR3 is CASSQAQPSTDTQYF. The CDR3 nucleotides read TGTGCCAGCAGTCAAGCCCAGCCCAGCACAGATACGCAGTATTTT.

Here the CDR3 reads CASRGGRNGDTQYF. CDR3 DNA sequence: TGCGCCAGCAGGGGGGGCCGCAACGGAGATACGCAGTATTTT. J is TRBJ2-3 and V is TRBV5-1; D assignment may be TRBD1 or TRBD2 (6 bases each). V lost 5 bases to trimming and J lost 5 bases, with 15 bases between them. Germline assignment: CDR1 SGHRS and CDR2 YFSETQ. The CDR3 runs 14 residues. The full variable domain, completed using reference TRBV5-1 and TRBJ2-3, is KAGVTQTPRYLIKTRGQQVTLSCSPISGHRSVSWYQQTPGQGLQFLFEYFSETQRNKGNFPGRFSGRQFSNSRSEMNVSTLELGDSALYLCASRGGRNGDTQYFGPGTRLTVL.

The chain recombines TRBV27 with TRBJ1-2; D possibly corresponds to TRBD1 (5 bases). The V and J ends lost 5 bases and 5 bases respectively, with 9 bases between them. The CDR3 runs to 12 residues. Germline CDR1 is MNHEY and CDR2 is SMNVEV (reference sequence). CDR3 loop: CASSREGYGYTF. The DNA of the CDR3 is TGTGCCAGCAGTAGGGAGGGGTATGGCTACACCTTC.

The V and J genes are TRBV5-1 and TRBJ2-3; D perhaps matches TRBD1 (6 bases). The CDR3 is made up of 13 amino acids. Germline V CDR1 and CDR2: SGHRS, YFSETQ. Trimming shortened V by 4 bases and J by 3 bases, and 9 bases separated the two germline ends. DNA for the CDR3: TGCGCCAGCAGCCCCGACAGGACAGATACGCAGTATTTT. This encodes CASSPDRTDTQYF. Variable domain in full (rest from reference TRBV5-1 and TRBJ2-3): KAGVTQTPRYLIKTRGQQVTLSCSPISGHRSVSWYQQTPGQGLQFLFEYFSETQRNKGNFPGRFSGRQFSNSRSEMNVSTLELGDSALYLCASSPDRTDTQYFGPGTRLTVL.

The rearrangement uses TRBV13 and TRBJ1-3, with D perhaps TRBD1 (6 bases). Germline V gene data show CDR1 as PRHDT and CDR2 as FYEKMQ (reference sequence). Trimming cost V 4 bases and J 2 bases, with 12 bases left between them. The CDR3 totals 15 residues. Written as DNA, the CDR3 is TGTGCCAGCAGCTCCATGGACAGACCTGGAAACACCATATATTTT. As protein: CASSSMDRPGNTIYF.

In DNA, the CDR3 is TGTGCCAGCAGCCACAGGGTATTGGACACTGAAGCTTTCTTT. It translates to CASSHRVLDTEAFF. The chain has TRBV7-2 and TRBJ1-1; D is possibly TRBD1 (6 bases). The germline V gene encodes CDR1 SGHTA and CDR2 FQGNSA. The germline V and J ends were trimmed by 5 bases and 3 bases, with 13 bases remaining between them. The CDR3 totals 14 residues.

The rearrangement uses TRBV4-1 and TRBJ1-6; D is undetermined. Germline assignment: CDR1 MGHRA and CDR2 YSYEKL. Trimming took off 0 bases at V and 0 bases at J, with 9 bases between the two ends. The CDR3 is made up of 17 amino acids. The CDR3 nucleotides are TGCGCCAGCAGCCAAGATCAGAGGGTCTCCTATAATTCACCCCTCCACTTT. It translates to CASSQDQRVSYNSPLHF.

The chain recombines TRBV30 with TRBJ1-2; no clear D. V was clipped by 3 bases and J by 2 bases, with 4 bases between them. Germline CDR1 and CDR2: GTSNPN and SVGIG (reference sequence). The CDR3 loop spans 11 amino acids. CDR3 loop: CAWRQNYGYTF. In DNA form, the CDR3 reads TGTGCCTGGAGACAGAACTATGGCTACACCTTC.

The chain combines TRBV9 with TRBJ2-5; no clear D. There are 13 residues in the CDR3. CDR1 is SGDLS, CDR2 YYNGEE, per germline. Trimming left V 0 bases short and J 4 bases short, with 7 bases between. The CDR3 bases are TGTGCCAGCAGCGTAGGGTCAGGAGAGACCCAGTACTTC. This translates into CASSVGSGETQYF.

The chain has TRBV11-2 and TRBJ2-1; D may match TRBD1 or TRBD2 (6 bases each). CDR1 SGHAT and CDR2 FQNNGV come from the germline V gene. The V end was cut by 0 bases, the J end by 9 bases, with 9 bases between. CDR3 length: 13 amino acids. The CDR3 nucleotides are TGTGCCAGCAGCTTAGACAGGGGAGGTGAGCAGTTCTTC. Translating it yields CASSLDRGGEQFF.